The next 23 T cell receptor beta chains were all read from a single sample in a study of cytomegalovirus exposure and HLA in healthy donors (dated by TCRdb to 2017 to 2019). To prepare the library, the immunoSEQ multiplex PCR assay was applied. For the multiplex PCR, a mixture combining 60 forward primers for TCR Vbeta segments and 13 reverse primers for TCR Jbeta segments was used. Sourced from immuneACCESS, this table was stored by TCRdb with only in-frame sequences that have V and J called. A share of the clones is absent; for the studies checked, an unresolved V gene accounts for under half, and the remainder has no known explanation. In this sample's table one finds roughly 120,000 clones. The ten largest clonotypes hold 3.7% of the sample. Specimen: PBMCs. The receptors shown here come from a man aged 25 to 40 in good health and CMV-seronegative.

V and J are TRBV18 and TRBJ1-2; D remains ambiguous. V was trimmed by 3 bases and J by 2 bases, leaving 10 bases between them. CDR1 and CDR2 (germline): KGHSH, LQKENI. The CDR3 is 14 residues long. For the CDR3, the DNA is TGTGCCAGCTCACCTGTCGGGGAGAACTATGGCTACACCTTC. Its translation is CASSPVGENYGYTF.

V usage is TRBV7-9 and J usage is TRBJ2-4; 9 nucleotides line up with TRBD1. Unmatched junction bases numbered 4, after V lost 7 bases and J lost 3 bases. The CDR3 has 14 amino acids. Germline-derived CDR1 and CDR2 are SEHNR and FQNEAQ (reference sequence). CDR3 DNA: TGTGCCAGCATGCCGGACAGGGGCAAAAACATTCAGTACTTC. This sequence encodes CASMPDRGKNIQYF.

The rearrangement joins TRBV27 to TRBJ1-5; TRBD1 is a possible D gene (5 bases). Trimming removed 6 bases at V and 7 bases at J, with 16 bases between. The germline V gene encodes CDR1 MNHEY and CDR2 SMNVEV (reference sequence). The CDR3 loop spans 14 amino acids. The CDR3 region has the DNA TGTGCCAGCAGCCCCAGGGAAGACAGCCAGCCCCAGCATTTT. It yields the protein CASSPREDSQPQHF.

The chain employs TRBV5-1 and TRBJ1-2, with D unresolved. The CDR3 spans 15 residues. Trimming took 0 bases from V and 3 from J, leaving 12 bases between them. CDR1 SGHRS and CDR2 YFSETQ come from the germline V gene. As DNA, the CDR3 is TGCGCCAGCAGCTTGGGCAGGTTCGGTGACTATGGCTACACCTTC. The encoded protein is CASSLGRFGDYGYTF.

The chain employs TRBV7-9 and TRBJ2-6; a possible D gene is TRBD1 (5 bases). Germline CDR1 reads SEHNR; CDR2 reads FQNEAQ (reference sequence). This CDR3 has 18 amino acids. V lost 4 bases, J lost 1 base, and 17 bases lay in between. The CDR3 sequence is CASSSDTRWVSGANVLTF. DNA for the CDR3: TGTGCCAGCAGCTCGGACACGCGATGGGTATCTGGGGCCAACGTCCTGACTTTC.

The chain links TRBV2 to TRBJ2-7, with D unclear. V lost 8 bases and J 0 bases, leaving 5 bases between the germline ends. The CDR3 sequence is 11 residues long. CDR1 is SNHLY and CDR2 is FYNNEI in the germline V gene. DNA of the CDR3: TGTGCCAGCGACATCTCCTACGAGCAGTACTTC. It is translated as CASDISYEQYF.

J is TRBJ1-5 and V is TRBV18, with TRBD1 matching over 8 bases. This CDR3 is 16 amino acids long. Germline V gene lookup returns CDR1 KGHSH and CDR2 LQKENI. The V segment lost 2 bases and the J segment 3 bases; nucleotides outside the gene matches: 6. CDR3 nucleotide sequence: TGTGCCAGCTCACCAACCGGGACAGGCTACAATCAGCCCCAGCATTTT. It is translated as CASSPTGTGYNQPQHF.

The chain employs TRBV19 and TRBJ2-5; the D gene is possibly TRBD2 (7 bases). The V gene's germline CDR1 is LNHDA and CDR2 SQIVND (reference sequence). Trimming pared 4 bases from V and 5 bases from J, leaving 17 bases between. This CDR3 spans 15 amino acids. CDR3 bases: TGTGCCAGTAGTAAGGAGTCGGGGGGCAGGGAGACCCAGTACTTC. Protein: CASSKESGGRETQYF.

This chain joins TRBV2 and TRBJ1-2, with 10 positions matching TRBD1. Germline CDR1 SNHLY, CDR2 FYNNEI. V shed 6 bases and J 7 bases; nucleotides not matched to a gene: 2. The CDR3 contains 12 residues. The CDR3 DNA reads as TGTGCCAGCAGAGGGACAGGGGCTGGCTACACCTTC. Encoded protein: CASRGTGAGYTF.

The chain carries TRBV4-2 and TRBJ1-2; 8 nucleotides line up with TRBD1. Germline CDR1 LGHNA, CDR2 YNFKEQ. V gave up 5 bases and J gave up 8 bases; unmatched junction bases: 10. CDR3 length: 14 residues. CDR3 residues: CASSNPDRVSGYTF. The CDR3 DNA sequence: TGTGCCAGCAGCAACCCGGACAGGGTAAGCGGCTACACCTTC.

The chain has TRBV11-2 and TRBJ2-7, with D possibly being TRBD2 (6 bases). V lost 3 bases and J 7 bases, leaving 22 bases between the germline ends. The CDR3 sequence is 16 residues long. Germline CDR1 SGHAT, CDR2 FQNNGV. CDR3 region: CASSLGLRGYRGEQYF. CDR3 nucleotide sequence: TGTGCCAGCAGCTTGGGCCTCCGGGGGTACCGTGGGGAGCAGTACTTC.

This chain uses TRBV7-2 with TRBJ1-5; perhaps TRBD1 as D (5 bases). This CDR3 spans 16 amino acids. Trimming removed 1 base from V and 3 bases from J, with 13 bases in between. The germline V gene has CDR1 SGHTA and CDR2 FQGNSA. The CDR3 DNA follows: TGTGCCAGCAGCTTAGTTGGGGCCCCGAACAATCAGCCCCAGCATTTT. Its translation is CASSLVGAPNNQPQHF.

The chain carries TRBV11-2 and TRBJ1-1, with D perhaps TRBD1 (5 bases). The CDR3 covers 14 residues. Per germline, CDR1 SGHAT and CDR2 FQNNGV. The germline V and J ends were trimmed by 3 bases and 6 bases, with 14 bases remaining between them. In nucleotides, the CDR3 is TGTGCCAGCAGCTTGGGGCCCCGGGAGGCTGAAGCTTTCTTT. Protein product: CASSLGPREAEAFF.

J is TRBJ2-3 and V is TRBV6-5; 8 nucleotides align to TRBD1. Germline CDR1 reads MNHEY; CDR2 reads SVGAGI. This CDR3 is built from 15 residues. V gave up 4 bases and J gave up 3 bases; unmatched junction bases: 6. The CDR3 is CASSSGGAWTDTQYF. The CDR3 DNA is TGTGCCAGCAGTTCAGGGGGCGCCTGGACAGATACGCAGTATTTT.

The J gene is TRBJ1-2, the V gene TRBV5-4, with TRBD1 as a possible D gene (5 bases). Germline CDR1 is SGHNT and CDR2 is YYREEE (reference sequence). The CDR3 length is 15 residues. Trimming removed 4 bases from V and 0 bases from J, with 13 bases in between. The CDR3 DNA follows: TGTGCCAGCAGCCTGCCGGGCAGGGCTAACTATGGCTACACCTTC. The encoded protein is CASSLPGRANYGYTF.

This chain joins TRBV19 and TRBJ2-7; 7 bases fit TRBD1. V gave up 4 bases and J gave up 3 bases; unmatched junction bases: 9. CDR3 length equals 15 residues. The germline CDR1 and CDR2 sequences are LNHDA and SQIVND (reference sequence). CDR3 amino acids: CASSSVRDRVYEQYF. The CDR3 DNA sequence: TGTGCCAGTAGTAGCGTAAGAGACAGGGTCTACGAGCAGTACTTC.

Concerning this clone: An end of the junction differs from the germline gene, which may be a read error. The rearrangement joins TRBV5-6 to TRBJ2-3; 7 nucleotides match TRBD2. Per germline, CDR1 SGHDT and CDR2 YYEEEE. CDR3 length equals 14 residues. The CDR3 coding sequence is TGTGCCAGCAGCTTGTCGAGCGGGGCCGATACGCGGTATTTT. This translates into CASSLSSGADTRYF.

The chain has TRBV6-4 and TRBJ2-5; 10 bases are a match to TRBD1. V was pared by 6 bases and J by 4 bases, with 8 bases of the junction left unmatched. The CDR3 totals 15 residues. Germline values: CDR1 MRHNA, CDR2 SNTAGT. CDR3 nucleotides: TGTGCCAGCAGGGCCGGGACAGGGGTTACAGAGACCCAGTACTTC. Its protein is CASRAGTGVTETQYF.

The CDR3 DNA reads as TGTGCCAGCAGTTTTTCCAGGGATCTGGATGAAGCTTTCTTT. This codes for CASSFSRDLDEAFF. The chain couples TRBV27 to TRBJ1-1; D might be TRBD1 (5 bases). With 3 bases removed from V and 7 bases from J, the gap between germline ends came to 15 bases. The germline V gene has CDR1 MNHEY and CDR2 SMNVEV (reference sequence). This CDR3 comprises 14 residues.

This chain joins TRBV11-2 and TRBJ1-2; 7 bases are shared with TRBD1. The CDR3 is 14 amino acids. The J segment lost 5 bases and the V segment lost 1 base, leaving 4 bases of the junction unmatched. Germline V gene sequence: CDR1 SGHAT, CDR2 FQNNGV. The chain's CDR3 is CASSLGAGGYGYTF. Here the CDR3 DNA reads TGTGCCAGCAGCTTAGGGGCAGGGGGGTATGGCTACACCTTC.

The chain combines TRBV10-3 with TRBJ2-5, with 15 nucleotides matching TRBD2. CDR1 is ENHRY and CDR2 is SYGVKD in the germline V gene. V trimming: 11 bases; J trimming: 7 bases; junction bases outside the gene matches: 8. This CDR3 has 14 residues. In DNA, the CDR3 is TGTGCCGCCAGGACTAGCGGGGGGGAAGGGACCCAGTACTTC. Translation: CAARTSGGEGTQYF.

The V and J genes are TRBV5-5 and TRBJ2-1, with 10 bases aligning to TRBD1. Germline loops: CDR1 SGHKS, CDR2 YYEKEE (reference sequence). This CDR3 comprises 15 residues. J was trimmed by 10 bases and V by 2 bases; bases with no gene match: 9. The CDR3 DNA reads TGTGCCAGCAGCTTCAGACAGGGGGCGCAACAGGAGCAGTTCTTC. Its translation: CASSFRQGAQQEQFF.

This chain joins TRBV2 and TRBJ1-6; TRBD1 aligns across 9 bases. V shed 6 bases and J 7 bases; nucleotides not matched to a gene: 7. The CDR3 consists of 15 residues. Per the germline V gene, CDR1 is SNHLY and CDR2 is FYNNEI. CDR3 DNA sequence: TGTGCCAGCAGCCCACAGGGGGCGATGAATTCACCCCTCCACTTT. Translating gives CASSPQGAMNSPLHF.